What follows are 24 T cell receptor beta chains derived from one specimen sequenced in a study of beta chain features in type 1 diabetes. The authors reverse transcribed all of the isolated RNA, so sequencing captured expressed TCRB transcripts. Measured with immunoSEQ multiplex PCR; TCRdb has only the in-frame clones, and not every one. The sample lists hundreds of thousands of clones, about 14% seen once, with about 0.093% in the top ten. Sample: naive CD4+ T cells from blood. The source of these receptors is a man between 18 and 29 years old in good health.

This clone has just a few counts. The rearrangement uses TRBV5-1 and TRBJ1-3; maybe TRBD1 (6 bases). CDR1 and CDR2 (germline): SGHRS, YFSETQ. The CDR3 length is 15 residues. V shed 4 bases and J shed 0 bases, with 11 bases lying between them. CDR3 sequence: CASSQQGTSGNTIYF. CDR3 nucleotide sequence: TGCGCCAGCAGCCAACAGGGTACCTCTGGAAACACCATATATTTT.

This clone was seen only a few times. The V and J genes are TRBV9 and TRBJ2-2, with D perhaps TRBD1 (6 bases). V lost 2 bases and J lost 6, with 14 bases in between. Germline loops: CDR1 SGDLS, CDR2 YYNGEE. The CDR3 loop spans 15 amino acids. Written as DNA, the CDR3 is TGTGCCAGCAGCGTCACAGGGAGTATCCCCGGGGAGCTGTTTTTT. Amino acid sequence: CASSVTGSIPGELFF.

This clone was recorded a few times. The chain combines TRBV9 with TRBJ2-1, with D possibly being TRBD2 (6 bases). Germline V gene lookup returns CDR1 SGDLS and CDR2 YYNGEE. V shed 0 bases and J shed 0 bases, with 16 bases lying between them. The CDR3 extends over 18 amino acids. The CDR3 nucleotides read TGTGCCAGCAGCGTAGGACCCCTAGCGCAGAGCTCCTACAATGAGCAGTTCTTC. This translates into CASSVGPLAQSSYNEQFF. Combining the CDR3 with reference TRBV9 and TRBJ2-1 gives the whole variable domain DSGVTQTPKHLITATGQRVTLRCSPRSGDLSVYWYQQSLDQGLQFLIQYYNGEERAKGNILERFSAQQFPDLHSELNLSSLELGDSALYFCASSVGPLAQSSYNEQFFGPGTRLTVL.

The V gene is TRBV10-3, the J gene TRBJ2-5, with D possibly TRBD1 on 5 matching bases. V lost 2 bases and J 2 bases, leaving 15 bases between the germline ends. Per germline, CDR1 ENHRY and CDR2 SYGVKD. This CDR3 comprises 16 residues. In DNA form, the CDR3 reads TGTGCCATCAGTGAGCACAGGCCCGAAAAGCAAGAGACCCAGTACTTC. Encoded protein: CAISEHRPEKQETQYF.

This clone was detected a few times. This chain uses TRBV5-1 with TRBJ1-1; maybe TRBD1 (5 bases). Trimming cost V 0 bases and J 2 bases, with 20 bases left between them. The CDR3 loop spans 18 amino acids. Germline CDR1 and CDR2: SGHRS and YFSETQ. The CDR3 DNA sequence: TGCGCCAGCAGCTTGGAAACACCCAAGGGACGGAGAAACACTGAAGCTTTCTTT. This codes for CASSLETPKGRRNTEAFF. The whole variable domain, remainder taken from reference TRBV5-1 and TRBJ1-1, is KAGVTQTPRYLIKTRGQQVTLSCSPISGHRSVSWYQQTPGQGLQFLFEYFSETQRNKGNFPGRFSGRQFSNSRSEMNVSTLELGDSALYLCASSLETPKGRRNTEAFFGQGTRLTVV.

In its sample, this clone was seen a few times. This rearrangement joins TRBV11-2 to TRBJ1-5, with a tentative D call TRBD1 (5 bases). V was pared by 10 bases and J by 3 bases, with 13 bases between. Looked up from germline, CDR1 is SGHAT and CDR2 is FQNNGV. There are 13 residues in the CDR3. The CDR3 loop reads CAILGGVNQPQHF. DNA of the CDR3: TGTGCCATACTCGGGGGGGTCAATCAGCCCCAGCATTTT.

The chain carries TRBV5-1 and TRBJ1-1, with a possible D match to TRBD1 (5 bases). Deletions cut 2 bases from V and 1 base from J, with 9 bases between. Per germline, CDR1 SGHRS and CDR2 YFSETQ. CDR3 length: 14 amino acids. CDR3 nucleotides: TGCGCCAGCAGCTTCAGGGAGAGGAACACTGAAGCTTTCTTT. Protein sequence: CASSFRERNTEAFF.

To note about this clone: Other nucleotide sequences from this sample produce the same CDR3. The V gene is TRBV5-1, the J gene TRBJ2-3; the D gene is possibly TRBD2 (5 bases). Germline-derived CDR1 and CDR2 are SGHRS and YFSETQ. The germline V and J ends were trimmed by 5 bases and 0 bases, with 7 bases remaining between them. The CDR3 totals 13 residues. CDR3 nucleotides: TGCGCCAGCAGGAGGGCTAGCACAGATACGCAGTATTTT. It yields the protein CASRRASTDTQYF.

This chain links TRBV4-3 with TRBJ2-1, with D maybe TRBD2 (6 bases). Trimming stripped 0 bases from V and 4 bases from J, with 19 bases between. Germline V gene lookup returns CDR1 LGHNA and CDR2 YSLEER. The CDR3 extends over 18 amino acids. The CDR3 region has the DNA TGCGCCAGCAGCCAAGATCAGTCGGGGGAGAGGAAGTACAATGAGCAGTTCTTC. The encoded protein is CASSQDQSGERKYNEQFF.

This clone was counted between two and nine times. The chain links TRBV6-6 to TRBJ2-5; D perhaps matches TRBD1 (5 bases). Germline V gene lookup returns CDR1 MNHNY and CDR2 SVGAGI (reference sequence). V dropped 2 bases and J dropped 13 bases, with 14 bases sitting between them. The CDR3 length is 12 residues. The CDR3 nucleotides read TGTGCCAGCAGTTACCAGGGCCGGGCTCTGTACTTC. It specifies CASSYQGRALYF.

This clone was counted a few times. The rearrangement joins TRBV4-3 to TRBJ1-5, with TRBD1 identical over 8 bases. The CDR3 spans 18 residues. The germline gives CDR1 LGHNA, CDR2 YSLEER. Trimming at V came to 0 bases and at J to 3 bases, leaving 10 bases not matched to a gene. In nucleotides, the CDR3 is TGCGCCAGCAGCCAAGAAGTCCTGACAGGGGTCCCCAATCAGCCCCAGCATTTT. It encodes CASSQEVLTGVPNQPQHF.

CDR3 residues: CASSIWTGHNEQFF. The CDR3 coding sequence is TGTGCCAGTAGTATTTGGACAGGGCATAATGAGCAGTTCTTC. This chain joins TRBV19 and TRBJ2-1; 8 bases match TRBD1. CDR1 and CDR2 (germline): LNHDA, SQIVND (reference sequence). This CDR3 is 14 amino acids long. V shed 3 bases and J 7 bases; nucleotides not matched to a gene: 5.

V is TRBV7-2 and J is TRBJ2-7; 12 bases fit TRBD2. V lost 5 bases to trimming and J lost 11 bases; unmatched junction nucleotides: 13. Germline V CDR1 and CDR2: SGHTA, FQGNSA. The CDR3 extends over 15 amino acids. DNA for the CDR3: TGTGCCAGCAGCCCCGGGACTAGCGGGCTAGGAATAGAGTACTTC. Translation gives CASSPGTSGLGIEYF.

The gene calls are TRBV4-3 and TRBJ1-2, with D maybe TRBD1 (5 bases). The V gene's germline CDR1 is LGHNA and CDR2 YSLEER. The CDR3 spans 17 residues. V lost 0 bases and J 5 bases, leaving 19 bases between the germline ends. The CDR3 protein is CASSQDAEQGSRYGYTF. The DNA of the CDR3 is TGCGCCAGCAGCCAAGATGCGGAGCAGGGCTCTAGGTATGGCTACACCTTC.

DNA of the CDR3: TGTGCCAGCGCCCTCCAGGGTAACAATGAGCAGTTCTTC. Residues: CASALQGNNEQFF. The chain is built from TRBV7-2 and TRBJ2-1; possibly TRBD1 for D (5 bases). Germline V gives CDR1 SGHTA, CDR2 FQGNSA. The CDR3 length is 13 residues. The V and J ends lost 8 bases and 5 bases respectively, with 13 bases between them. The complete variable domain, with remaining parts taken from reference TRBV7-2 and TRBJ2-1, reads GAGVSQSPSNKVTEKGKDVELRCDPISGHTALYWYRQSLGQGLEFLIYFQGNSAPDKSGLPSDRFSAERTGGSVSTLTIQRTQQEDSAVYLCASALQGNNEQFFGPGTRLTVL.

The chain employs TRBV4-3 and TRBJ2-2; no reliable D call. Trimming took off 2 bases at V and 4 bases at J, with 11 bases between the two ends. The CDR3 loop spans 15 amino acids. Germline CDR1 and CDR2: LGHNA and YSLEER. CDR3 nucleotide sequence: TGCGCCAGCAGCCAACAAACAGTGTTCACCGGGGAGCTGTTTTTT. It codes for CASSQQTVFTGELFF.

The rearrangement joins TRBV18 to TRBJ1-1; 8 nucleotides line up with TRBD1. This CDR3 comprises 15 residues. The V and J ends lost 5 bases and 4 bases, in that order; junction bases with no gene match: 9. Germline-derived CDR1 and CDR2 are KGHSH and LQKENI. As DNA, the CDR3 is TGTGCCAGCTCATTCACCGGGACAGGCGTCACTGAAGCTTTCTTT. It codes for CASSFTGTGVTEAFF.

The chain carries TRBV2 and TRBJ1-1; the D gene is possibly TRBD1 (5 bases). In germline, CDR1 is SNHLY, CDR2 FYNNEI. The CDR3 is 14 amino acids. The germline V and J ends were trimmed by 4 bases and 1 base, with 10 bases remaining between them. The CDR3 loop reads CASSVYTGNTEAFF. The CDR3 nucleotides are TGTGCCAGCAGTGTGTACACAGGGAACACTGAAGCTTTCTTT.

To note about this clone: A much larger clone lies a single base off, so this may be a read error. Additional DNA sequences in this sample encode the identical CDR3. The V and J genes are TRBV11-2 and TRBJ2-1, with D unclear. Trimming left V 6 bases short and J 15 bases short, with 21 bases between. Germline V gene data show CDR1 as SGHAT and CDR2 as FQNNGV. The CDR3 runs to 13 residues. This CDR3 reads CASRPLAGDPRFF. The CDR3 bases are TGTGCCAGCAGACCTCTGGCTGGGGATCCGCGGTTCTTC.

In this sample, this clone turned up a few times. CDR3 region: CASSSDRGNTQYF. DNA for the CDR3: TGTGCCAGCAGCTCGGACAGGGGAAATACGCAGTATTTT. This rearrangement joins TRBV7-2 to TRBJ2-3, with 9 bases matching TRBD1. Losses at the gene ends were 4 bases for V and 7 bases for J; bases not matched to a gene: 3. The CDR3 totals 13 residues. CDR1 and CDR2 (germline): SGHTA, FQGNSA. The full variable domain, rest sourced from reference TRBV7-2 and TRBJ2-3, is GAGVSQSPSNKVTEKGKDVELRCDPISGHTALYWYRQSLGQGLEFLIYFQGNSAPDKSGLPSDRFSAERTGGSVSTLTIQRTQQEDSAVYLCASSSDRGNTQYFGPGTRLTVL.

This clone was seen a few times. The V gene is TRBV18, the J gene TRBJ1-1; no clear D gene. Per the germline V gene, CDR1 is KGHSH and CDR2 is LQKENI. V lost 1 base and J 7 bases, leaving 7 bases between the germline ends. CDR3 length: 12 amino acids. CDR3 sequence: CASSPRGIEAFF. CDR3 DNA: TGTGCCAGCTCACCACGGGGAATTGAAGCTTTCTTT.

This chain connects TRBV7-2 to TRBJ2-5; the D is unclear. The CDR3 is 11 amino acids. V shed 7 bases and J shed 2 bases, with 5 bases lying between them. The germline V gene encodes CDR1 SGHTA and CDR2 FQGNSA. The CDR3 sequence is CASTLQETQYF. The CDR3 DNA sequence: TGTGCCAGCACCCTGCAAGAGACCCAGTACTTC.

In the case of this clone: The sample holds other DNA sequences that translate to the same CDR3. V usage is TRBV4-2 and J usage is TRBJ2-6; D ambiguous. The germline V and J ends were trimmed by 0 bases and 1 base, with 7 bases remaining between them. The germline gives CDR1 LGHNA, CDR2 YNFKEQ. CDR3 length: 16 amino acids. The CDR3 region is CASSQDLGSGANVLTF. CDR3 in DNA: TGTGCCAGCAGCCAAGATCTTGGTTCTGGGGCCAACGTCCTGACTTTC.

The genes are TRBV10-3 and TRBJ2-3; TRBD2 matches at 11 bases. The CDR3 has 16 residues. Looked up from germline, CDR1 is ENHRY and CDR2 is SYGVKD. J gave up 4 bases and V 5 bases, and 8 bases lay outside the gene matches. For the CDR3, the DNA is TGTGCCATCAGTTCCTTAGCGGGAGGGGGGGCAGATACGCAGTATTTT. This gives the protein CAISSLAGGGADTQYF.